These 6 T cell receptor beta chains share one sample of origin, sequenced in a study of shared clonotypes between healthy human individuals. Repertoires were generated with immunoSEQ multiplex PCR, while TCRdb's copy carries only in-frame clones and drops some. This table holds 2 million to 2.5 million clones, 80% to 95% found once. The sequenced sample was naive CD4+ T cells from PBMCs. Subset in this sample: CD45RA+ positively selected. The receptors shown here come from a man in his late teens or twenties in good health. Some clones in this sample may be carry-over from other donors' samples.

This clone was picked up one time. This rearrangement joins TRBV5-4 to TRBJ2-2; perhaps TRBD2 as D (6 bases). Trimming pared 4 bases from V and 4 bases from J, leaving 8 bases between. This CDR3 has 13 residues. The germline CDR1 and CDR2 sequences are SGHNT and YYREEE (reference sequence). CDR3 loop: CASSRDSTGELFF. Here the CDR3 DNA reads TGTGCCAGCAGCCGGGACTCCACCGGGGAGCTGTTTTTT.

This sequence joins TRBV2 and TRBJ2-7, with 11 bases aligning to TRBD2. The V gene's germline CDR1 is SNHLY and CDR2 FYNNEI. The ends lost 5 bases at V and 3 bases at J; junction bases unmatched: 9. CDR3 size: 16 residues. Written as DNA, the CDR3 is TGTGCCAGCAGTTACTTTCCGGGACTAGCGGACTACGAGCAGTACTTC. Its protein is CASSYFPGLADYEQYF.

The V call is TRBV6-1, the J call TRBJ1-5; D is unresolved. The germline V gene has CDR1 MNHNS and CDR2 SASEGT. The CDR3 runs to 13 residues. Trimming removed 2 bases from V and 6 bases from J, with 8 bases in between. The CDR3 reads CASSESGSQPQHF. CDR3 nucleotide sequence: TGTGCCAGCAGTGAATCGGGGTCTCAGCCCCAGCATTTT.

This chain joins TRBV28 and TRBJ1-5; no reliable D call. CDR1 and CDR2 (germline): MDHEN, SYDVKM. The length of the CDR3 is 17 residues. Trimming removed 3 bases at V and 2 bases at J, with 17 bases between. CDR3 sequence (DNA): TGTGCCAGCAGTTTTGGGCCCCCCGAGGTCCGCAATCAGCCCCAGCATTTT. This codes for CASSFGPPEVRNQPQHF.

A few counts support this clone. The chain recombines TRBV29-1 with TRBJ1-1; D call uncertain. The germline CDR1 and CDR2 sequences are SQVTM and ANQGSEA. Trimming removed 2 bases from V and 0 bases from J, with 10 bases in between. The CDR3 consists of 14 residues. CDR3 protein: CSVERRVMNTEAFF. The CDR3, as DNA: TGCAGCGTTGAACGCCGGGTAATGAACACTGAAGCTTTCTTT.

The chain has TRBV18 and TRBJ2-3; D uncertain. V dropped 0 bases and J dropped 2 bases, with 3 bases sitting between them. Germline CDR1 is KGHSH and CDR2 is LQKENI. There are 13 residues in the CDR3. The CDR3 DNA reads TGTGCCAGCTCACCACCCCTCACAGATACGCAGTATTTT. Encoded protein: CASSPPLTDTQYF.